The 18 T cell receptor beta chains listed next were all sequenced from one sample in a study of cytomegalovirus exposure and HLA in healthy donors. PCR used 60 Vbeta primers and 13 Jbeta primers. Profiled with immunoSEQ multiplex PCR; TCRdb holds only in-frame clones, not every one. The specimen's table records 80,000 to 95,000 clones. The sample comprised PBMCs. The receptors derive from a man over 45 in good health and CMV-seropositive.

This rearrangement joins TRBV27 to TRBJ2-7; D not resolved. The germline V gene encodes CDR1 MNHEY and CDR2 SMNVEV (reference sequence). The CDR3 spans 12 residues. Trimming removed 6 bases at V and 0 bases at J, with 6 bases between. CDR3 DNA: TGTGCCAGCAGCAGGAACTCCTACGAGCAGTACTTC. Translating gives CASSRNSYEQYF.

V and J are TRBV30 and TRBJ2-3, with D tentatively TRBD2 (5 bases). V gave up 1 base and J gave up 7 bases, with 9 bases separating them. The CDR3 has 12 residues. Germline loops: CDR1 GTSNPN, CDR2 SVGIG (reference sequence). The CDR3 reads CAWSGGPHTQYF. The CDR3 DNA sequence: TGTGCCTGGAGTGGAGGGCCCCATACGCAGTATTTT.

This chain joins TRBV30 and TRBJ2-7, with 13 bases lining up with TRBD2. Trimming took 4 bases from V and 3 from J; bases not matched to a gene: 9. Germline-derived CDR1 and CDR2 are GTSNPN and SVGIG (reference sequence). The CDR3 runs to 16 residues. This CDR3 is CAWTVTWTSGSYEQYF. The CDR3 bases are TGTGCCTGGACCGTAACTTGGACTAGCGGGAGCTACGAGCAGTACTTC.

The chain links TRBV18 to TRBJ2-7; tentatively, D is TRBD2 (5 bases). There are 14 residues in the CDR3. V was trimmed by 4 bases and J by 2 bases, leaving 12 bases between them. Looked up from germline, CDR1 is KGHSH and CDR2 is LQKENI. The CDR3 DNA follows: TGTGCCAGCTCACTAAGTGAGGGTGCCTACGAGCAGTACGTC. It codes for CASSLSEGAYEQYV.

The chain carries TRBV28 and TRBJ2-7; 8 bases are a match to TRBD2. Germline CDR1 is MDHEN and CDR2 is SYDVKM. With 6 bases clipped from V and 0 bases from J, the junction kept 16 bases outside the gene matches. The CDR3 length is 18 residues. For the CDR3, the DNA is TGTGCCAGCAGCCGCCCGACTAGCGCTGCAGTAAGCTCCTACGAGCAGTACGTC. Translating gives CASSRPTSAAVSSYEQYV.

The gene calls are TRBV5-6 and TRBJ1-5, with TRBD1 matching over 7 bases. The CDR3 runs 14 residues. The V and J ends lost 7 bases and 6 bases, in that order; junction bases with no gene match: 10. Germline-derived CDR1 and CDR2 are SGHDT and YYEEEE. DNA for the CDR3: TGTGCCAGCGCCGTAGGGGGCTTCGGTCAGCCCCAGCATTTT. Amino acids: CASAVGGFGQPQHF.

The chain recombines TRBV7-9 with TRBJ1-1; a possible D gene is TRBD1 (6 bases). V dropped 5 bases and J dropped 5 bases, with 9 bases sitting between them. The CDR3 covers 12 residues. Germline CDR1 and CDR2: SEHNR and FQNEAQ (reference sequence). The CDR3 loop is CASSDRLTEAFF. As DNA, the CDR3 is TGTGCCAGCAGCGACAGGTTAACTGAAGCTTTCTTT.

The chain employs TRBV27 and TRBJ2-4; 7 bases line up with TRBD1. The length of the CDR3 is 14 residues. V shed 2 bases and J 7 bases; nucleotides not matched to a gene: 5. Germline V lookup: CDR1 MNHEY, CDR2 SMNVEV (reference sequence). In DNA form, the CDR3 reads TGTGCCAGCAGTTTAGGGGACAGCCTCAACATTCAGTACTTC. The encoded protein is CASSLGDSLNIQYF.

V is TRBV5-5 and J is TRBJ2-3; 11 nucleotides align to TRBD2. The CDR3 covers 15 residues. CDR1 SGHKS and CDR2 YYEKEE come from the germline V gene (reference sequence). The V and J ends lost 4 bases and 1 base, in that order; junction bases with no gene match: 2. The CDR3 DNA reads as TGTGCCAGCAGCCTAGCGGGAGGCGGCACAGATACGCAGTATTTT. Translation: CASSLAGGGTDTQYF. Full variable domain (remainder filled in from reference TRBV5-5 and TRBJ2-3): DAGVTQSPTHLIKTRGQQVTLRCSPISGHKSVSWYQQVLGQGPQFIFQYYEKEERGRGNFPDRFSARQFPNYSSELNVNALLLGDSALYLCASSLAGGGTDTQYFGPGTRLTVL.

The chain recombines TRBV4-1 with TRBJ2-5; no clear D gene. The J call is uncertain, as TRBJ2-7 better fits the DNA end. Germline values: CDR1 MGHRA, CDR2 YSYEKL. The CDR3 extends over 17 amino acids. As DNA, the CDR3 is TGCGCCAGCAGCCCCTACCCTAGAGGTCCTCTCTCCTACGAGCAGTACTTC. It is translated as CASSPYPRGPLSYEQYF.

The chain carries TRBV4-2 and TRBJ2-5; tentative D call: TRBD2 (5 bases). The V and J ends lost 1 base and 11 bases respectively, with 17 bases between them. CDR3 size: 14 residues. Germline CDR1 reads LGHNA; CDR2 reads YNFKEQ. The CDR3, as DNA: TGTGCCAGCAGCCAAGGTGTGGCCCACGGGGAGCAGTACTTC. Encoded protein: CASSQGVAHGEQYF.

The rearrangement joins TRBV5-5 to TRBJ1-2; a possible D gene is TRBD1 (6 bases). Per the germline V gene, CDR1 is SGHKS and CDR2 is YYEKEE (reference sequence). There are 17 residues in the CDR3. V lost 4 bases, J lost 0 bases, and 19 bases lay in between. CDR3 DNA sequence: TGTGCCAGCAGCAGCCTACAGGGAGACCCAGCTAACTATGGCTACACCTTC. Translated: CASSSLQGDPANYGYTF. The variable domain in full, completed from reference TRBV5-5 and TRBJ1-2, reads DAGVTQSPTHLIKTRGQQVTLRCSPISGHKSVSWYQQVLGQGPQFIFQYYEKEERGRGNFPDRFSARQFPNYSSELNVNALLLGDSALYLCASSSLQGDPANYGYTFGSGTRLTVV.

V is TRBV7-9 and J is TRBJ1-5; 8 bases line up with TRBD1. CDR1 and CDR2 (germline): SEHNR, FQNEAQ (reference sequence). With 0 bases clipped from V and 8 bases from J, the junction kept 12 bases outside the gene matches. This CDR3 is 17 amino acids long. CDR3 nucleotides: TGTGCCAGCAGCTTAGCGAGTCAGGGGGCTCTTGCGGAGCCCCAGCATTTT. Its protein is CASSLASQGALAEPQHF.

The chain has TRBV18 and TRBJ1-4; D may be TRBD1 (6 bases). The germline V gene encodes CDR1 KGHSH and CDR2 LQKENI. Trimming took off 4 bases at V and 8 bases at J, with 11 bases between the two ends. CDR3 length equals 13 residues. The CDR3 is CASSLRTEEKLFF. CDR3 DNA sequence: TGTGCCAGCTCACTTAGGACAGAAGAAAAACTGTTTTTT.

The J gene is TRBJ2-7, the V gene TRBV28; 8 bases match TRBD1. The CDR3 runs to 14 residues. J gave up 3 bases and V 6 bases, and 7 bases lay outside the gene matches. Germline assignment: CDR1 MDHEN and CDR2 SYDVKM. The CDR3 loop reads CASSPGTGIYEQYF. The CDR3 nucleotides read TGTGCCAGCAGCCCCGGGACAGGTATCTACGAGCAGTACTTC.

The chain has TRBV5-1 and TRBJ2-3; the D gene is possibly TRBD1 (6 bases). The V gene lost 5 bases and the J gene lost 4 bases, with 17 bases spanning the gap. From germline, CDR1 is SGHRS and CDR2 YFSETQ. The CDR3 runs 15 residues. CDR3 in amino acids: CASRRGGWYPDTQYF. The CDR3 region has the DNA TGCGCCAGCAGGCGAGGGGGATGGTATCCAGATACGCAGTATTTT.

V usage is TRBV27 and J usage is TRBJ1-1; a possible D gene is TRBD1 (5 bases). V was trimmed by 8 bases and J by 1 base, leaving 8 bases between them. Germline loops: CDR1 MNHEY, CDR2 SMNVEV (reference sequence). CDR3 length: 12 amino acids. The CDR3 is CASRQGNTEAFF. Written as DNA, the CDR3 is TGTGCCAGCCGTCAGGGGAACACTGAAGCTTTCTTT.

The genes are TRBV11-2 and TRBJ1-2; D remains unclear. CDR1 and CDR2 from the germline V gene are SGHAT and FQNNGV. The CDR3 has 13 residues. V shed 5 bases and J shed 3 bases, with 10 bases lying between them. The CDR3 region is CASSPDRDYGYTF. CDR3 sequence (DNA): TGTGCCAGCAGCCCTGACCGGGACTATGGCTACACCTTC.